The subject of this entry is one T cell receptor beta chain. Its antigen is currently unknown. The data were taken from a study of regulatory T cells in long-lasting Graves disease. The study, taken as a whole, reports: Persistent disease was associated with favored TRBV28 usage and with favored use of TRBJ1-2 and TRBJ2-5.

As to time point: newly diagnosed GD, antithyroid drugs for less than 3 months. The authors made the TCR library using RNA they extracted from PBMCs. According to the study, TCR beta libraries were built with iRepertoire HTBI primers and CDR3-region Arm-PCR. TCRdb analysed the multiplex PCR reads with MiXCR anew, one entry per CDR3 protein. The data contain roughly 260,000 distinct CDR3 sequences, about 20% of them singletons. Trimming cost V 5 bases and J 7 bases; bases outside gene matches: 10. The CDR3 sequence is 15 residues long. Looked up from germline, CDR1 is LNHNV and CDR2 is YYDKDF (reference sequence). These data also formed part of another study, on T cells in Graves' hyperthyroidism and ophthalmopathy. According to that study: The TCR CDR3 was amplified in a first-round RT-PCR using the HTBI primer set.

The TCR sequence derives from a woman aged 25 to 39 with Graves disease. This rearrangement joins TRBV15 to TRBJ1-4, with TRBD1 matching over 7 bases. The sample was peripheral blood mononuclear cells (PBMCs), taken at new diagnosis, from a patient treated with antithyroid drugs. CDR3 amino acids: CATSSRGGLVEKLFF. For the CDR3, the DNA is TGTGCCACCAGCTCAAGAGGGGGCTTGGTTGAAAAACTGTTTTTT.